There are many counts of the clone carrying this T cell receptor (beta chain). The antigen is not known. The CDR3 has 19 amino acids. The germline V gene encodes CDR1 SGDLS and CDR2 YYNGEE. Trimming took 0 bases from V and 4 from J; bases not matched to a gene: 16. This sample was taken from a study of CD8+CD57+ T cells in acquired aplastic anemia. About the study: On average, sorted CD4+ and CD8+ cells gave 3 to 3.5 ug of DNA.

Template material for TCR beta VDJ and CDR3 profiling consisted of genomic DNA. TCRdb fed the reads into MiXCR, producing one record per CDR3 protein. The repertoire consists of 130,000 or so distinct CDR3 sequences, with approximately 40% occurring once and the leading ten covering about 2.4%. Patients picked for sequencing had shown CD8+CD57+ cell expansion detected by flow cytometry. Therapy had not been given to patients before blood sampling. Study results and limitations: Patients and controls had in common 25 to 30 CD8+ CDR3 sequences.

The rearrangement uses TRBV9 and TRBJ2-5, with TRBD2 identical over 9 bases. This clonotype was obtained from a human donor with aplastic anemia. Sequencing was carried out using sorted CD4+, CD8+, or CD8+CD57+ T cells (not recorded which) from PBMCs. The CDR3 DNA sequence: TGTGCCAGCAGCGTAGGGGCTAGCGGGGCTGCTCCGGCTAGAGAGACCCAGTACTTC. Protein product: CASSVGASGAAPARETQYF.